These T cell receptor beta chains were read from a single sample in a study of blood T cell repertoires in COVID-19. The protocol was immunoSEQ multiplex PCR, while the TCRdb copy is restricted to in-frame clones and leaves out a portion. The data hold roughly 300,000 clones, with roughly nine tenths observed a single time. Sequencing was carried out using peripheral blood. These receptors came from a woman aged 25 to 45 with COVID-19, enrolled during active disease. Both conserved end residues are trimmed from each CDR3. Each record gives: V gene, D gene, clone size, CDR3 protein. A D gene is named only where the DNA matches it firmly. Size is omitted from some rows. Given values are once, few, many or a class for expanded clones.

V: TRBV5-1
D: -
size: -
CDR3: ASSSQGLETDTQY

V: TRBV12-5
D: -
size: -
CDR3: ASVRRTQY

V: TRBV29-1
D: -
size: -
CDR3: SVGLAEDTQY

V: TRBV11-2
D: -
size: -
CDR3: ASSLTGNPYNEQF

V: TRBV5-1
D: TRBD1
size: -
CDR3: ASSYRTGQETQY

V: TRBV5-1
D: TRBD1
size: once
CDR3: ASSSRTGGYGYT

V: TRBV29-1
D: TRBD1
size: -
CDR3: SGTGGWGTEAF

V: TRBV27
D: -
size: -
CDR3: ASSPGFSRDYGYT

V: TRBV18
D: TRBD1
size: -
CDR3: AMDRGGITDTQY

V: TRBV10-2
D: -
size: -
CDR3: ASSREFYSNQPQH

V: TRBV6-1
D: -
size: -
CDR3: ASSELKLHNEQF

V: TRBV19
D: -
size: -
CDR3: ASSWGEGNEQF

V: TRBV19
D: -
size: -
CDR3: ASKLGGQPQH

V: TRBV6-5
D: -
size: -
CDR3: ASSGDFWGGELF

V: TRBV28
D: TRBD1
size: -
CDR3: ASSAGGDGYT

V: TRBV12-3/TRBV12-4
D: -
size: -
CDR3: ASRGLRGDTQY

V: TRBV24-1
D: TRBD1
size: -
CDR3: ATSDWTGSSYEQY

V: TRBV18
D: -
size: once
CDR3: ASSPVTGSDYGYT